This T cell receptor beta chain was found in a study of neoadjuvant nivolumab and ipilimumab in lung cancer. Study-level background: The combination arm added day-1 ipilimumab 1 mg/kg to nivolumab 3 mg/kg on days 1, 15, 29.

Using immunoSEQ multiplex PCR, the repertoire was profiled, and TCRdb retains in-frame clones only, with some absent. The top ten clones hold 7.5% of a sample with approximately 9,300 clones, roughly four fifths of them seen once. Study-level results: TCR clonality did not significantly correlate with pathologic tumor regression. Compared with tumor-adjacent uninvolved lung, resected tumors showed greater richness and clonality.

Concerning this clone: The antigen remains unidentified.

Trimming took 2 bases from V and 6 from J, leaving 6 bases between them. The length of the CDR3 is 12 residues. From germline, CDR1 is MNHNY and CDR2 SVGAGI (reference sequence). The source is an adult with non-small cell lung cancer. Some clones in this sample may be carry-over from other donors' samples. The rearrangement joins TRBV6-6 to TRBJ2-3; D remains unclear. Sequenced here: tumor tissue, sampled after neoadjuvant nivolumab, alone or with ipilimumab, at or shortly before surgery. CDR3 coding DNA: TGTGCCAGCAGTTACACCGGGGATACGCAGTATTTT. As protein: CASSYTGDTQYF.